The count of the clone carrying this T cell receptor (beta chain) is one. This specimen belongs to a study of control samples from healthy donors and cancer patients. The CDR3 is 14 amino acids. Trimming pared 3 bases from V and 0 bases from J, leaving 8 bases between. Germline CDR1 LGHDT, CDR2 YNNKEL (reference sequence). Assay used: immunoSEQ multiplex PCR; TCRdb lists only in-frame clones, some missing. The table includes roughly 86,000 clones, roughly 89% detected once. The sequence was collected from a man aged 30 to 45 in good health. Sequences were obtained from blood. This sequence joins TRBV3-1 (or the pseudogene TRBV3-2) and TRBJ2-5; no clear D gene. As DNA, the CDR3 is TGTGCCAGCAGCCAGAGGTCCAACCAAGAGACCCAGTACTTC. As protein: CASSQRSNQETQYF.